The clone carrying this TCR beta chain was observed once. This entry comes from a study of cytomegalovirus exposure and HLA in healthy donors. Losses at the gene ends were 6 bases for V and 4 bases for J; bases not matched to a gene: 4. This CDR3 contains 13 residues. In germline, CDR1 is MNHNS, CDR2 SASEGT. The PCR was carried out with 60 Vbeta primers and 13 Jbeta primers. Measured with immunoSEQ multiplex PCR; TCRdb has only the in-frame clones, and not every one. Altogether some 100,000 clones are present, around 80% being singletons, with the ten largest covering 3.5% to 5%. The V call is TRBV6-1, the J call TRBJ2-5, with 8 bases that match TRBD2. Specimen: PBMCs. The TCR comes from a female donor in good health and CMV-seropositive. This CDR3 is CASRLAGGETQYF. DNA for the CDR3: TGTGCCAGCAGGCTAGCGGGTGGAGAGACCCAGTACTTC.